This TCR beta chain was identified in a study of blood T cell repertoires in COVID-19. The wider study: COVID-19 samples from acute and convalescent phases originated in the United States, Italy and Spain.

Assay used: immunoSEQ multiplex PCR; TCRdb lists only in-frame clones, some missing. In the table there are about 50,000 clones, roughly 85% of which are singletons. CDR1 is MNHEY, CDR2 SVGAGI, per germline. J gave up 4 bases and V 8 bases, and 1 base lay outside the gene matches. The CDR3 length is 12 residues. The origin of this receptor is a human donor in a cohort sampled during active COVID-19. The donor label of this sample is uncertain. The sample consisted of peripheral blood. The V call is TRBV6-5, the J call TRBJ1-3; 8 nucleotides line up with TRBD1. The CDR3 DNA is TGTGCCAGCTGGACAGGGGGAAACACCATATATTTT. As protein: CASWTGGNTIYF.